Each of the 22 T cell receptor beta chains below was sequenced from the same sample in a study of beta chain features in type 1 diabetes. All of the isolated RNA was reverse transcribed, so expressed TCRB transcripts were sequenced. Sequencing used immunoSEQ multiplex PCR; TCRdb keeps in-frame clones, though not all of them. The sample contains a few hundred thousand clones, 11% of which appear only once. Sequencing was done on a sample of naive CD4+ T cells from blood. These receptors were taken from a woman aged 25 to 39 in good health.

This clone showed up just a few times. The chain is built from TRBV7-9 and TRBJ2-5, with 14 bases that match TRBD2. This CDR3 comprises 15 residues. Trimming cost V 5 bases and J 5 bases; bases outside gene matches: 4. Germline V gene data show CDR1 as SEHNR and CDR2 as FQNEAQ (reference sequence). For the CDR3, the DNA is TGTGCCAGCAGCAGACTAGCGGGAGGGTTCGAGACCCAGTACTTC. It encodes CASSRLAGGFETQYF.

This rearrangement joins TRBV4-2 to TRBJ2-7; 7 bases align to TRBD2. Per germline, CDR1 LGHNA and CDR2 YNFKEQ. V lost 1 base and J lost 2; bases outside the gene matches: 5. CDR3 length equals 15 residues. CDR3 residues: CASSQGGGRAYEQYF. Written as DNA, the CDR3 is TGTGCCAGCAGCCAAGGGGGGGGGAGGGCCTACGAGCAGTACTTC.

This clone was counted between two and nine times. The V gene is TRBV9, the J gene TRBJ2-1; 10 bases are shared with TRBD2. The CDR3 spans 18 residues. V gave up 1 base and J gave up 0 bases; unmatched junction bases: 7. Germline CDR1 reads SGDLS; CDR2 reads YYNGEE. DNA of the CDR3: TGTGCCAGCAGCGTAATGGAGACTAGCGGGTTCTCCTACAATGAGCAGTTCTTC. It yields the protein CASSVMETSGFSYNEQFF.

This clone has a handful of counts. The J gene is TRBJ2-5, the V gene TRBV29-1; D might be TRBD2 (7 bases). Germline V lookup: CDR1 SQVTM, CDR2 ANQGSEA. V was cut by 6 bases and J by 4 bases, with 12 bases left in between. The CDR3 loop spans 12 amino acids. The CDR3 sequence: CSVGGALETQYF. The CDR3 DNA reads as TGCAGCGTGGGGGGGGCTTTAGAGACCCAGTACTTC.

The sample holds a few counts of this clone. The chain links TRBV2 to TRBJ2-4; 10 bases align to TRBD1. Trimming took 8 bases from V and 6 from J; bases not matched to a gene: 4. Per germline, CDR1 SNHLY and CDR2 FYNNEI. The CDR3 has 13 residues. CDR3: CASQDRGLNIQYF. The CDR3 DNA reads TGTGCCAGCCAAGACAGGGGGCTAAACATTCAGTACTTC.

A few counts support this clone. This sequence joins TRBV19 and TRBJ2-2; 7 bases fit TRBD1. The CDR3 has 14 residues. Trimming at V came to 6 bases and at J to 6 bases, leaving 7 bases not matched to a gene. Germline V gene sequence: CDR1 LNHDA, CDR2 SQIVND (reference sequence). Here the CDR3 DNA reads TGTGCCAGTAGCAGGACAGGTTCATCCGGGGAGCTGTTTTTT. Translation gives CASSRTGSSGELFF.

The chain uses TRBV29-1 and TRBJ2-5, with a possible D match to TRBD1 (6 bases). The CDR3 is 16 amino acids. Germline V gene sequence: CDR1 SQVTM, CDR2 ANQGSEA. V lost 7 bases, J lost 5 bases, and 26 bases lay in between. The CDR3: CSARPGVGGEQETQYF. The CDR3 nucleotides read TGCAGCGCCAGACCCGGTGTAGGGGGAGAGCAGGAGACCCAGTACTTC.

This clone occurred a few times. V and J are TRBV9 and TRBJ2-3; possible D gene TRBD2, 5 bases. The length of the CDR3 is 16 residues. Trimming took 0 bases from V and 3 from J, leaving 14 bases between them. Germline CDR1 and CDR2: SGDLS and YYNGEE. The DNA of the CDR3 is TGTGCCAGCAGCGTAGCGGCTAGCCAAAGTACAGATACGCAGTATTTT. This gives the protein CASSVAASQSTDTQYF. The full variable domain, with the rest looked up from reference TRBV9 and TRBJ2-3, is DSGVTQTPKHLITATGQRVTLRCSPRSGDLSVYWYQQSLDQGLQFLIQYYNGEERAKGNILERFSAQQFPDLHSELNLSSLELGDSALYFCASSVAASQSTDTQYFGPGTRLTVL.

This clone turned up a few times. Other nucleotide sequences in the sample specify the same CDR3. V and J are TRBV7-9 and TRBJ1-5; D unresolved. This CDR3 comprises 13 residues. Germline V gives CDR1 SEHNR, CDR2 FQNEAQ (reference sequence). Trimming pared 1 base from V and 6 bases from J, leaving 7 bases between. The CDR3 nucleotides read TGTGCCAGCAGCTTAGGGGAGGGTCAGCCCCAGCATTTT. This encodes CASSLGEGQPQHF.

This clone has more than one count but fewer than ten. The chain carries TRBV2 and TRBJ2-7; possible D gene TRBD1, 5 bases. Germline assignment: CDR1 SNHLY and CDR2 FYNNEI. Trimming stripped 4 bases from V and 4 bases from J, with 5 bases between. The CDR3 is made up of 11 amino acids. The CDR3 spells CASSAGYEQYF. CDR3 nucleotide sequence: TGTGCCAGCAGTGCAGGGTACGAGCAGTACTTC. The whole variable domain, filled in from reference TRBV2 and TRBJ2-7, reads EPEVTQTPSHQVTQMGQEVILRCVPISNHLYFYWYRQILGQKVEFLVSFYNNEISEKSEIFDDQFSVERPDGSNFTLKIRSTKLEDSAMYFCASSAGYEQYFGPGTRLTVT.

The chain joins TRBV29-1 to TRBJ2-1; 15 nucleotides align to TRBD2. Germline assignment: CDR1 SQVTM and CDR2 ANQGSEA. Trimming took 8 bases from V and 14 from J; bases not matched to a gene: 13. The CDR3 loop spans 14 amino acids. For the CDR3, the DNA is TGCAGCACCGAGGGGGGACTAGCGGGAGGCCTGGAGTTCTTC. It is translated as CSTEGGLAGGLEFF.

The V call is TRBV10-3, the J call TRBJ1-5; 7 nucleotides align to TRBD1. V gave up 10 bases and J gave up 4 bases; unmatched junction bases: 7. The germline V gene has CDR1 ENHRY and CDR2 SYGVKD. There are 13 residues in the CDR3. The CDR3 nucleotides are TGTGCCACTATGGGACAGATGAATCAGCCCCAGCATTTT. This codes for CATMGQMNQPQHF.

CDR3 in amino acids: CASSPFSGSYLHEQYF. Here the CDR3 DNA reads TGTGCCAGCAGCCCGTTTAGCGGGAGCTACCTCCACGAGCAGTACTTC. The gene calls are TRBV9 and TRBJ2-7; 9 bases map to TRBD2. Germline CDR1 reads SGDLS; CDR2 reads YYNGEE. J gave up 5 bases and V 4 bases, and 13 bases lay outside the gene matches. The CDR3 is made up of 16 amino acids.

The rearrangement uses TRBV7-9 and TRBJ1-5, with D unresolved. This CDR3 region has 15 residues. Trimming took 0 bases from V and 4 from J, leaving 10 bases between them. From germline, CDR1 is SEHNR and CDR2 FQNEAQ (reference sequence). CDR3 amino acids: CASSLAGENNQPQHF. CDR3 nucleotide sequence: TGTGCCAGCAGCTTAGCCGGGGAGAATAATCAGCCCCAGCATTTT.

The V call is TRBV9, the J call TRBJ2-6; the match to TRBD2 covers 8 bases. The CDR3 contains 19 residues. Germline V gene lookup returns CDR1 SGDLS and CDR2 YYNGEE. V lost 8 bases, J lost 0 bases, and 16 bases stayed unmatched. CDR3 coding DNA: TGTGCCAGTTCTATTAACCCCCGGGGGGGAAGCTCTGGGGCCAACGTCCTGACTTTC. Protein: CASSINPRGGSSGANVLTF.

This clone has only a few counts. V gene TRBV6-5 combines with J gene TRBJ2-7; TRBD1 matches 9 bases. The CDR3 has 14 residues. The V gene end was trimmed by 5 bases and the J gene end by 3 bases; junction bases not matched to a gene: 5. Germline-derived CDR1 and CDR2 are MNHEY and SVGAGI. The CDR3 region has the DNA TGTGCCAGCAGTACCGGGACAGGGAACTACGAGCAGTACTTC. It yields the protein CASSTGTGNYEQYF.

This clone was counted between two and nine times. The DNA for the CDR3 is TGTGCCAGCAGTCCCCGGGAGACGGGCTATGGCTACACCTTC. It encodes CASSPRETGYGYTF. The chain carries TRBV27 and TRBJ1-2; D is uncertain. From germline, CDR1 is MNHEY and CDR2 SMNVEV (reference sequence). V lost 5 bases, J lost 4 bases, and 14 bases lay in between. The CDR3 consists of 14 residues.

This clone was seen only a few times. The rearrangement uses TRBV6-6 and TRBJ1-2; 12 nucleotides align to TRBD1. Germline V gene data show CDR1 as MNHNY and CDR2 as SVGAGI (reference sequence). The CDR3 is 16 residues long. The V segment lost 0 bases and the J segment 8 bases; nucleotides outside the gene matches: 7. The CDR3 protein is CASSYSRDRGQRGYTF. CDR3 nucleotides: TGTGCCAGCAGTTACTCAAGGGACAGGGGGCAGAGGGGCTACACCTTC.

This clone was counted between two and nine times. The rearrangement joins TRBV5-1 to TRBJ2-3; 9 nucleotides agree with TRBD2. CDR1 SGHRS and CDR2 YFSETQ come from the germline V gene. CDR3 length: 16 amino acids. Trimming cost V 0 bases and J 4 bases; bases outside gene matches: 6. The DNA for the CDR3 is TGCGCCAGCAGCTTGGGTGGTAGCGGGAGCGCAGATACGCAGTATTTT. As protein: CASSLGGSGSADTQYF.

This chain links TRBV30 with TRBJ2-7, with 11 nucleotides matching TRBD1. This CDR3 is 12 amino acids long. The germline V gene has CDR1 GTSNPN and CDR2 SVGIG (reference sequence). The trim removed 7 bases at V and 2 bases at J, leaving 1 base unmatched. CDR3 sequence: CASDRGPYEQYF. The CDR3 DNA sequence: TGTGCCTCGGACAGGGGGCCCTACGAGCAGTACTTC.

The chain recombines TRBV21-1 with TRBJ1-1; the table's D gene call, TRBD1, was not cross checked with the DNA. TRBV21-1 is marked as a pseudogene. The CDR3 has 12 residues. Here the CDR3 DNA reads TGTGCCAGCAACCACACAGGGTCTGAAGCTTTCTTT. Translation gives CASNHTGSEAFF.

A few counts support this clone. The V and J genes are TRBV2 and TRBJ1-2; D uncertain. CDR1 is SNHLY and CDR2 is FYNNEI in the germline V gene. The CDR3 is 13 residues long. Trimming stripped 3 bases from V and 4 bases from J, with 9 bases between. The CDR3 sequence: CASSEGRSYGYTF. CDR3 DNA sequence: TGTGCCAGCAGTGAGGGCAGAAGCTATGGCTACACCTTC.